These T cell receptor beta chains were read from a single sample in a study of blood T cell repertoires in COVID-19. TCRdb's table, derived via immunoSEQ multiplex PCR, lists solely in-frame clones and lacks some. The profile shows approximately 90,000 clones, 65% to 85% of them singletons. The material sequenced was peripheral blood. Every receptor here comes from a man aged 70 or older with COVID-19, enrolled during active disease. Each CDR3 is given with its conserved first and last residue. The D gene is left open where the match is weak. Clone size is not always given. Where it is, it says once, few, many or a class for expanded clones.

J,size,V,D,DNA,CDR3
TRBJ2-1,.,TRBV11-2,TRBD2,TGTGCCAGCAGCTTAGTCGCGGGGGGGACACTTGGTGAGCAGTTCTTC,CASSLVAGGTLGEQFF
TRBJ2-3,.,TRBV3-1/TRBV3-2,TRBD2,TGTGCCAGCAGCCAAGAGCAAGCGGGGGCAGATACGCAGTATTTT,CASSQEQAGADTQYF
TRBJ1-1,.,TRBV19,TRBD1,TGTGCCAGTAGTATTTTACAGGGGGCGGAAGCTTTCTTT,CASSILQGAEAFF
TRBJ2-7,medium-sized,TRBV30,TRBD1,TGTGCCTGGAGTGCAGGGACAGTGCAGTACTTC,CAWSAGTVQYF
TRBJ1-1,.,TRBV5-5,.,TGTGCCAGCAGCCCCCGAGGGGGTAGAGACACTGAAGCTTTCTTT,CASSPRGGRDTEAFF
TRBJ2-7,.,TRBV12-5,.,TGTGCTAGTGGTTTAGACGAACAGGGATTAGGATACGAGCAGTACTTC,CASGLDEQGLGYEQYF
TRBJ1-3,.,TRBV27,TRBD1,TGTGCCAGCAGTTCCTCCGGGACAGGGGAAAACACCATATATTTT,CASSSSGTGENTIYF
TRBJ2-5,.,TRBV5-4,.,TGTGCCAGCAAACAGGCGGTTGGGGAGACCCAGTACTTC,CASKQAVGETQYF
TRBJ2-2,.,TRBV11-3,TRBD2,TGTGCCAGTCAGACCCGGGCTAGCGGGAGTGGCGGGGAGCTGTTTTTT,CASQTRASGSGGELFF
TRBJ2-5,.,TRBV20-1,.,TGCAGTGTCCTCCCGGAGACCCAGTACTTC,CSVLPETQYF
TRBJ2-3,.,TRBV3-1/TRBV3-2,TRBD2,TGTGCCAGCAGCCTCGACTCGGGGGGTACGCAGTATTTT,CASSLDSGGTQYF
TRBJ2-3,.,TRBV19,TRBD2,TGTGCCAGTAGTACAATACTAGCGGGCGTCACAGATACGCAGTATTTT,CASSTILAGVTDTQYF
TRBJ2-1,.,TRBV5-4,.,TGTGCCAGCAGCTTGGTACTCTACAATGAGCAGTTCTTC,CASSLVLYNEQFF
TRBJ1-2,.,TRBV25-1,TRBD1,TGTGCCAGCAGTGATCCCGGACAGGGAGCCTATGGCTACACCTTC,CASSDPGQGAYGYTF
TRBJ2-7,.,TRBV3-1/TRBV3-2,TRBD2,TGTGCCAGCAGCCTTAGCGGGGCCAATGCCTACGAGCAGTACTTC,CASSLSGANAYEQYF
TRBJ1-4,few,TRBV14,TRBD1,TGTGCCAGCAGCAGATCCGGACAGGGAAAACTGTTTTTT,CASSRSGQGKLFF
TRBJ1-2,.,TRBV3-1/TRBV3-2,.,TGTGCCAGCAGCCTGACAGAAAAGCTTGACACCTTC,CASSLTEKLDTF
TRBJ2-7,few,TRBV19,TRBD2,TGTGCCAGTCATTGCCCGGGTGGGGCTAGCGGGAACTACGAGCAGTACTTC,CASHCPGGASGNYEQYF
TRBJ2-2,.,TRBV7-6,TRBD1,TGTGCCAGCAGCTTAAGGCGAACCGGGACAGGGTCCCCCGGGGAGCTGTTTTTT,CASSLRRTGTGSPGELFF
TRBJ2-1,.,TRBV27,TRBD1,TGTGCCAGCACCCACGGTAGAGGGGGCAAGTACAATGAGCAGTTCTTC,CASTHGRGGKYNEQFF
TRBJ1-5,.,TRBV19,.,TGTGCCAGTAGTTACCCTCGAGGGGGTAGGGGTAATCAGCCCCAGCATTTT,CASSYPRGGRGNQPQHF
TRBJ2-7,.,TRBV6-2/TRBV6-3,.,TGTGCCAGCAGTTACGGGGGCCACGAGCAGTACTTC,CASSYGGHEQYF
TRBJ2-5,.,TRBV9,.,TGTGCCAGCAGCGTAGGGAGAGGAGAGACCCAGTACTTC,CASSVGRGETQYF
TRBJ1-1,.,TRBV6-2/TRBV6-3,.,TGTGCCAGCACCCCCAACAGGGACACTGAAGCTTTCTTT,CASTPNRDTEAFF
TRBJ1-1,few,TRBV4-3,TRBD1,TGCGCCAGCAGCCAACAGGACAGGGCGAGTACTGAAGCTTTCTTT,CASSQQDRASTEAFF
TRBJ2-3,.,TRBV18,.,TGTGCCGCCTCCAGGGCCCCAGATACGCAGTATTTT,CAASRAPDTQYF
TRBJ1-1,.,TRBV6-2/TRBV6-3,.,TGTGCCAGCAGTTACTCGAGGGCGGAGGCCTTACCGAACACTGAAGCTTTCTTT,CASSYSRAEALPNTEAFF
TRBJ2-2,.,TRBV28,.,TGTGCCAGCAGCACATACACCGGGGAGCTGTTTTTT,CASSTYTGELFF
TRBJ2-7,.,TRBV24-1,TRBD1,TGTGCCACCAGTGAGCGGGGACAGGGGACAGGCGAGCAGTACTTC,CATSERGQGTGEQYF
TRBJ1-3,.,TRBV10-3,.,TGTGCCATCAGTGAGGGGGCCAGCTCTGGAAACACCATATATTTT,CAISEGASSGNTIYF
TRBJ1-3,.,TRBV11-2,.,TGTGCCAGCAGCTTAGGAGGACTGAGCTCTGGAAACACCATATATTTT,CASSLGGLSSGNTIYF
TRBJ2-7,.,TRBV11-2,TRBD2,TGTGCCAGCAGCTTTATAGCGGGAGGAACAGGAGGCGAGCAGTACTTC,CASSFIAGGTGGEQYF
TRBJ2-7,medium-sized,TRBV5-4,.,TGTGCCAGCAGCTTGGCCCCACACGGTCAGGAGGGCGAGCAGTACTTC,CASSLAPHGQEGEQYF
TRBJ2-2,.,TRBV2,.,TGTGCCAGCAGGATGGAGGGGATCTGGGGGAACACCGGGGAGCTGTTTTTT,CASRMEGIWGNTGELFF
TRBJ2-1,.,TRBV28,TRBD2,TGTGCCAGCAGTTTATTAGCGGGGGGCAGTGAGCAGTTCTTC,CASSLLAGGSEQFF
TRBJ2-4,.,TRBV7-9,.,TGTGCCAGCAGCCGGACTCCCATGGACATTCAGTACTTC,CASSRTPMDIQYF
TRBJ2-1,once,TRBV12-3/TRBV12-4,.,TGTGCCAGCAGGAAGATCGGCAATGAGCAGTTCTTC,CASRKIGNEQFF
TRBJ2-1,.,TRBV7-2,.,TGTGCCAGCAGCCCCCGGGACTCCGGATACAATGAGCAGTTCTTC,CASSPRDSGYNEQFF
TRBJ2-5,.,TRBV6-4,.,TGTGCCAGCAGTTGTAGCGGGACAACCCCAGGGGGCCAGTACTTC,CASSCSGTTPGGQYF
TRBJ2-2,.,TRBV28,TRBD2,TGTGCCAGCAGTTCCCCCTCCGCGGGAGGGCCCGGCACCGGGGAGCTGTTTTTT,CASSSPSAGGPGTGELFF
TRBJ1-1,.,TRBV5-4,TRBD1,TGTGCCAGCAGAACAGGAACAGGGGACACTGAAGCTTTCTTT,CASRTGTGDTEAFF
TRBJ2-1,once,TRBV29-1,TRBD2,TGCAGCGTACGCGAGCGGGAGGCCAAGGATGAGCAGTTCTTC,CSVREREAKDEQFF